The rows below give T cell receptor beta chains drawn from one sample of a study of vaccination and CD4 T cells after COVID-19. MiXCR, applied by TCRdb to the PCR reads, yields one record per CDR3 protein. The top ten clones hold 6.5% to 9.5% of a sample with about 14,000 distinct CDR3 sequences, about 25% of them seen once. These receptors' targets are unknown. The sample taken for sequencing was CD4+ T cells from blood, cultured in vitro. These receptors came from a human donor who had recovered from COVID-19. CDR3s include the opening cysteine and the closing phenylalanine or tryptophan. The D gene is left open where the match is weak. Clone size, where shown, is once, few, many, or a class for clones that have expanded.

TRBV6-1,TRBJ2-7,few,TRBD1,CASNKLPGTGSYEQYF,TGTGCCAGCAACAAACTACCCGGGACAGGGTCGTACGAGCAGTACTTC
TRBV6-1,TRBJ1-2,few,.,CTSSPSLASSSDGYTF,TGTACCAGCAGTCCCTCCCTGGCCAGTTCATCGGATGGCTACACCTTC
TRBV5-1,TRBJ2-3,.,.,CASRDSSSTDTQYF,TGCGCCAGCAGAGATAGCAGTAGCACAGATACGCAGTATTTT
TRBV10-1,TRBJ1-1,.,TRBD1,CASRQGGTEAFF,TGCGCCAGCAGACAGGGGGGCACTGAAGCTTTCTTT
TRBV5-1,TRBJ2-7,few,.,CASSLDTGISYEQYF,TGCGCCAGCAGCTTGGATACGGGGATCTCCTACGAGCAGTACTTC
TRBV6-1,TRBJ1-2,.,.,CASSEAGPRAYYGYTF,TGTGCCAGCAGTGAAGCAGGACCCCGTGCGTACTATGGCTACACCTTC
TRBV6-2/TRBV6-3,TRBJ2-1,.,.,CASRPPGVYNEQFF,TGTGCCAGCAGACCCCCCGGGGTCTACAATGAGCAGTTCTTC
TRBV6-4,TRBJ2-1,.,.,CASSARTGAYNEQFF,TGTGCCAGCAGCGCCCGGACTGGGGCCTACAATGAGCAGTTCTTC
TRBV6-1,TRBJ1-1,few,TRBD1,CASAPGQVTEAFF,TGTGCCAGCGCACCGGGACAGGTAACTGAAGCTTTCTTT
TRBV11-2,TRBJ1-2,few,.,CASSPTENYGYTF,TGTGCCAGCAGTCCGACAGAAAACTATGGCTACACCTTC
TRBV20-1,TRBJ1-2,.,.,CSATVDPGGYTF,TGCAGTGCTACCGTGGACCCGGGGGGCTACACCTTC
TRBV30,TRBJ2-2,.,.,CAWNSGFTGELFF,TGTGCCTGGAACTCAGGGTTCACCGGGGAGCTGTTTTTT
TRBV18,TRBJ1-5,.,.,CASSLTKVQPQHF,TGTGCCAGCTCACTGACAAAGGTTCAGCCCCAGCATTTT
TRBV30,TRBJ2-7,.,.,CAWGSRRPGVRLYEQYF,TGTGCCTGGGGATCCCGCCGTCCGGGGGTGCGTTTATACGAGCAGTACTTC
TRBV7-2,TRBJ1-6,.,.,CTSSGQFRNSPLHF,TGTACCAGCAGCGGACAGTTCCGTAATTCACCCCTCCACTTT
TRBV7-2,TRBJ2-7,.,.,CASSLSTGSYEQYF,TGTGCCAGCAGCTTATCGACAGGATCCTACGAGCAGTATTTC
TRBV20-1,TRBJ2-3,few,TRBD2,CSARDRLAAPTQYF,TGCAGTGCTAGAGATCGCCTAGCGGCCCCTACGCAGTATTTT
TRBV6-5,TRBJ1-2,.,.,CASSSLGTLGGYTF,TGTGCCAGCAGTTCCCTCGGGACATTGGGTGGCTACACCTTC
TRBV12-3/TRBV12-4,TRBJ2-1,.,.,CASSSQSNNEQFF,TGTGCCAGCAGTTCGCAGTCGAACAATGAGCAGTTCTTC
TRBV5-1,TRBJ1-1,.,TRBD1,CASSLVGDRVAFF,TGCGCCAGCAGCTTGGTAGGGGACAGGGTAGCTTTCTTT
TRBV4-1,TRBJ2-1,once,.,CASSLPRGEQFF,TGCGCCAGCAGCCTCCCGCGGGGAGAGCAGTTCTTC
TRBV3-1,TRBJ1-2,.,TRBD1,CASSQVRTGYGYTF,TGTGCCAGCAGCCAAGTCCGGACAGGGTATGGCTACACCTTC
TRBV6-1,TRBJ2-1,.,.,CASSPRTAFNEQFF,TGTGCCAGCAGTCCGAGGACGGCTTTCAATGAGCAGTTCTTC
TRBV27,TRBJ2-7,few,.,CASSLGAAYEQYF,TGTGCCAGCAGTTTAGGGGCGGCCTACGAGCAGTACTTC
TRBV2,TRBJ2-7,few,.,CASSVGPHYEQYF,TGTGCCAGCAGTGTGGGACCCCACTACGAGCAGTACTTC
TRBV19,TRBJ1-2,few,.,CASSTRDFGYGYTF,TGTGCCAGTAGTACTCGAGACTTTGGCTATGGCTACACCTTC
TRBV15,TRBJ1-1,few,.,CATSRGEANTEAFF,TGTGCCACCAGCAGAGGCGAGGCGAACACTGAAGCTTTCTTT
TRBV30,TRBJ1-3,.,.,CAWSPLRVAGNTIYF,TGTGCCTGGAGTCCTCTACGGGTAGCTGGAAACACCATATATTTT
TRBV14,TRBJ1-6,.,.,CASSRATYNSPLHF,TGTGCCAGCAGCCGAGCGACCTATAATTCACCCCTCCACTTT
TRBV19,TRBJ1-5,few,.,CASSIRKQDHSNQPQHF,TGTGCCAGTAGTATAAGGAAACAGGATCATAGCAATCAGCCCCAGCATTTT
TRBV2,TRBJ1-4,.,.,CASSDQGLGEKLFF,TGTGCCAGCAGTGACCAGGGTTTGGGTGAAAAACTGTTTTTT
TRBV6-1,TRBJ1-6,.,.,CASSESDTSPLHF,TGTGCCAGCAGTGAATCAGACACATCACCCCTCCACTTT
TRBV12-3/TRBV12-4,TRBJ1-5,few,.,CASRKRGWANNQPQHF,TGTGCCAGCAGAAAAAGGGGTTGGGCCAACAATCAGCCCCAGCATTTT
TRBV29-1,TRBJ2-2,.,TRBD2,CSARGASGWAGELFF,TGCAGCGCCCGGGGTGCTAGCGGGTGGGCCGGGGAGCTGTTTTTT
TRBV11-2,TRBJ2-7,.,.,CASSLERFSYEQYF,TGTGCCAGCAGCTTAGAGAGATTTTCCTACGAGCAGTACTTC
TRBV19,TRBJ1-1,.,.,CASSKGGLNTEAFF,TGTGCCAGTAGTAAGGGGGGGTTGAACACTGAAGCTTTCTTT
TRBV7-2,TRBJ1-2,.,TRBD1,CASSLFTGGNYGYTF,TGTGCCAGCAGCTTATTTACAGGGGGCAACTATGGCTACACCTTC
TRBV30,TRBJ2-7,few,.,CAWSHTRDTFSYEQYF,TGTGCCTGGAGCCATACCCGGGACACTTTCTCCTACGAGCAGTACTTC